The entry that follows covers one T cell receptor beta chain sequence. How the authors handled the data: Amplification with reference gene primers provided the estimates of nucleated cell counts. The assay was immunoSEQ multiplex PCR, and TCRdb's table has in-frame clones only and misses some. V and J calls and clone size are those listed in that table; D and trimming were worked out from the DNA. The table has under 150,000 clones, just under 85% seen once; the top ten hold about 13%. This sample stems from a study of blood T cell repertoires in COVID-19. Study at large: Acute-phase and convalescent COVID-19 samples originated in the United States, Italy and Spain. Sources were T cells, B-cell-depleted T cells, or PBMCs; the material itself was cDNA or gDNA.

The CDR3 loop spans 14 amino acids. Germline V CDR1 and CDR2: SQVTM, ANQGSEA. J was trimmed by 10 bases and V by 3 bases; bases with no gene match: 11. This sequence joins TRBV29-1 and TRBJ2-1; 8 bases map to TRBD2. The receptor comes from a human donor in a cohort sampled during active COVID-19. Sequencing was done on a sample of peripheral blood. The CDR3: CSVEGIGGALEQFF. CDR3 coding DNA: TGCAGCGTTGAGGGAATCGGGGGGGCTCTAGAGCAGTTCTTC.